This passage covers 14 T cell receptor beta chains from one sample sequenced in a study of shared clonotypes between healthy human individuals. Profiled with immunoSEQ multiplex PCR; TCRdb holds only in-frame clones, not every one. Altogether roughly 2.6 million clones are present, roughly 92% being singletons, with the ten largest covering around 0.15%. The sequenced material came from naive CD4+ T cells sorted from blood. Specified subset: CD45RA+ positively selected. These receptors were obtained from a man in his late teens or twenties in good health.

DNA for the CDR3: TGCGCCAGCAGTCCGGGACTAGCAGGGCCGGAGCAGTTCTTC. Protein product: CASSPGLAGPEQFF. V and J are TRBV10-1 and TRBJ2-1; 9 bases line up with TRBD2. With 5 bases clipped from V and 10 bases from J, the junction kept 9 bases outside the gene matches. Germline values: CDR1 WNHNN, CDR2 SYGVQD (reference sequence). The CDR3 runs to 14 residues.

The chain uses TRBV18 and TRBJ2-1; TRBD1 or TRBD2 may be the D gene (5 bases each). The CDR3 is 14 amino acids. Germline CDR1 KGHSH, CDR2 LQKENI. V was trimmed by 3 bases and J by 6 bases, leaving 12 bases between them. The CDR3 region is CASSPLEGLNEQFF. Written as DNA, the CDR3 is TGTGCCAGCTCACCTCTAGAGGGGCTCAATGAGCAGTTCTTC.

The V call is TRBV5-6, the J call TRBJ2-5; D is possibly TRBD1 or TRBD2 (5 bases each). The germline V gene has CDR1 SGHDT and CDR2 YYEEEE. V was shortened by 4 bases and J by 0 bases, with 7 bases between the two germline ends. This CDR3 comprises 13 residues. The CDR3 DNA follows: TGTGCCAGCAGCCCGGGACACCAAGAGACCCAGTACTTC. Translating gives CASSPGHQETQYF.

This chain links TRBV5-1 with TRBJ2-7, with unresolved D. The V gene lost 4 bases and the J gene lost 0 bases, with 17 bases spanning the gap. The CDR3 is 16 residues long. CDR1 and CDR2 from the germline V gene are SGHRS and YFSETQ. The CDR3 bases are TGCGCCAGCAGCGCGTCCGCAGGTTACAGCTCCTACGAGCAGTACTTC. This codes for CASSASAGYSSYEQYF.

Here the CDR3 DNA reads TGTGCCACCAGCAGGAGGTTGGCAGGGATTTCCTACGAGCAGTACTTC. Its translation: CATSRRLAGISYEQYF. The chain links TRBV15 to TRBJ2-7; perhaps TRBD1 as D (5 bases). Trimming took off 3 bases at V and 1 base at J, with 16 bases between the two ends. Germline V gene sequence: CDR1 LNHNV, CDR2 YYDKDF (reference sequence). The CDR3 sequence is 16 residues long.

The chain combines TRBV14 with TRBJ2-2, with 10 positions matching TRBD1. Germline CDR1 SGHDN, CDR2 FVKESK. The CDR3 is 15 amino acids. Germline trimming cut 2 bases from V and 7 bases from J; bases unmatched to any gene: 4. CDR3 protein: CASSQRQGASGELFF. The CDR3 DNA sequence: TGTGCCAGCAGCCAACGACAGGGGGCAAGCGGGGAGCTGTTTTTT.

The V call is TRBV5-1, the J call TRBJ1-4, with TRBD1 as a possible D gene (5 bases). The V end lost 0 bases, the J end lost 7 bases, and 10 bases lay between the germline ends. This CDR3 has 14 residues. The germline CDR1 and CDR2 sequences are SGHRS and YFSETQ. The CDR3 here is CASSLARAGEKLFF. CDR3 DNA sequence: TGCGCCAGCAGCTTGGCCAGGGCTGGTGAAAAACTGTTTTTT.

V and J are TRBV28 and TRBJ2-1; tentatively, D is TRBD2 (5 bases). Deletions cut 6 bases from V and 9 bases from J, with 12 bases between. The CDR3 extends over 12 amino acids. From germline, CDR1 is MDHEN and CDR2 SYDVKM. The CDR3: CASSPRGGEQFF. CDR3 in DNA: TGTGCCAGCAGCCCCCGGGGTGGTGAGCAGTTCTTC.

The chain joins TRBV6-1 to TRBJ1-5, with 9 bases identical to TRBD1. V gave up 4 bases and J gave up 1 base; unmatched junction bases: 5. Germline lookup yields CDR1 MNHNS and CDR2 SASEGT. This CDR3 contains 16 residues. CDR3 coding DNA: TGTGCCAGCAGTGCCCGAGGGACAGGGAGCAATCAGCCCCAGCATTTT. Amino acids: CASSARGTGSNQPQHF.

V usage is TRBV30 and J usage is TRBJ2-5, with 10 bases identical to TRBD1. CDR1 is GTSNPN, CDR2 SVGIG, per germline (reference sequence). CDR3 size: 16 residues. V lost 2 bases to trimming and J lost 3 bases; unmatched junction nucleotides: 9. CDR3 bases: TGTGCCTGGAGTCGCTCTAGGACAGGGGGAGAAGAGACCCAGTACTTC. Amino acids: CAWSRSRTGGEETQYF.

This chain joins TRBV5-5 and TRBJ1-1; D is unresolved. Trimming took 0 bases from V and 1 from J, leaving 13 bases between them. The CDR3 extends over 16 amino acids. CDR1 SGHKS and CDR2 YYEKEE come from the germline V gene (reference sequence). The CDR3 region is CASSLGVTRENTEAFF. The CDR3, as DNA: TGTGCCAGCAGCTTGGGTGTAACACGCGAGAACACTGAAGCTTTCTTT.

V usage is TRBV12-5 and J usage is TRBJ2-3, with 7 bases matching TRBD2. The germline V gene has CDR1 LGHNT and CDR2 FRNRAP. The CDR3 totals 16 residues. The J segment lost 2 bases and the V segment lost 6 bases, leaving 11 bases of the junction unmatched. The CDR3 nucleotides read TGTGCTAGTGGGGGAGTCCGGGCGGGAGACACAGATACGCAGTATTTT. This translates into CASGGVRAGDTDTQYF.

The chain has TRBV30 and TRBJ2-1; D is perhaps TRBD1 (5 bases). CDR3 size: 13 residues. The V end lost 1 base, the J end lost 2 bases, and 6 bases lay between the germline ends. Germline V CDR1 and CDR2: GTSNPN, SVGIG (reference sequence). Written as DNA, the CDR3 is TGTGCCTGGAGTGACAGGCCCTACAATGAGCAGTTCTTC. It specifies CAWSDRPYNEQFF.

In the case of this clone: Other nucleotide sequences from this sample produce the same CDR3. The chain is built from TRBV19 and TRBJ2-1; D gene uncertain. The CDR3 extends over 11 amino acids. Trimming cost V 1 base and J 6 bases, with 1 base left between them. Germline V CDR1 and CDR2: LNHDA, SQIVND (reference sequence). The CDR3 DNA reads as TGTGCCAGTAGTATAGCCAATGAGCAGTTCTTC. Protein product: CASSIANEQFF.